This record concerns one T cell receptor (beta chain) sequence. Its cognate antigen is unknown. This sample is drawn from a study of blood T cells in healthy people across ages. This CDR3 comprises 14 residues. Germline values: CDR1 LGHNT, CDR2 FRNRAP. With 4 bases clipped from V and 5 bases from J, the junction kept 5 bases outside the gene matches. General study findings and limits: With donor CMV status unknown, expanded clonotype changes were possibly confounded.

The authors ran a second PCR of 7 to 11 cycles using a sample-barcoded 5' primer and a J-beta primer mix. Tags on each cDNA molecule came from a template-switch adaptor with 12 random nucleotides. A single record per CDR3 protein comes from TCRdb applying MiXCR to the 5' RACE reads. Among approximately 780,000 distinct CDR3 sequences listed, 20% to 30% were seen once. These sequences were also reported in another study, on T cells of mothers and their children. From that study: When the second PCR was run, its M1S primer added sample barcodes and 2-4 random nucleotides. Similar effects of thymic selection on TCR recombination output were recorded in related and unrelated pairs.

This rearrangement joins TRBV12-5 to TRBJ2-5; 9 nucleotides align to TRBD2. This receptor was obtained from a boy younger than 18 in good health. The specimen sequenced was blood. The CDR3 spells CASGSGLADETQYF. CDR3 sequence (DNA): TGTGCTAGTGGTTCGGGACTAGCTGATGAGACCCAGTACTTC. Drawing the rest from reference TRBV12-5 and TRBJ2-5, the complete variable domain is DARVTQTPRHKVTEMGQEVTMRCQPILGHNTVFWYRQTMMQGLELLAYFRNRAPLDDSGMPKDRFSAEMPDATLATLKIQPSEPRDSAVYFCASGSGLADETQYFGPGTRLLVL.